The TCR beta chain under discussion was sequenced for a study of CD8+ T cells in alopecia areata. The CDR3 loop spans 11 amino acids. Looked up from germline, CDR1 is DFQATT and CDR2 is SNEGSKA (reference sequence). V dropped 3 bases and J dropped 4 bases, with 6 bases sitting between them. Concerning this clone itself: Its antigen is undetermined. Other DNA sequences from this sample encode an identical CDR3 as well.

Extracted RNA was reverse transcribed into cDNA, the sequencing template. TCRdb keeps only in-frame clones here, not all; method: immunoSEQ multiplex PCR. The sample lists some 240,000 clones; about 53% were seen once. Cell sorting on a FACSAria was used to separate CD4+ and CD8+ T cells from the PBMCs. General observations from the study: Sequenced scalp T cells also include alphabeta T cells resident in normal skin. Greater clonality was observed in lesional scalp samples, especially alopecia totalis/universalis, versus normal scalp.

The chain combines TRBV20-1 with TRBJ1-1, with D uncertain. This specimen consisted of CD4+ T cells sorted from blood, obtained at week 0. The receptor was derived from a human donor with alopecia areata. DNA of the CDR3: TGCAGTGCTAGGTGGGGCACTGAAGCTTTCTTT. Its protein product is CSARWGTEAFF.